The next 17 T cell receptor beta chains were all read from a single sample in a study of blood T cells in healthy people across ages. Sample-barcoded 5' priming and a J-beta primer mix drove a second PCR of roughly 6 to 12 cycles. TCRdb re-called the 5' RACE reads through MiXCR, storing one row per CDR3 protein. The repertoire has 700,000 to 850,000 distinct CDR3 sequences, about 55% of them found once; the top ten carry about 42%. The source material was blood. The receptors were gathered from an elderly man in good health.

The J gene is TRBJ2-1, the V gene TRBV3-1, with D perhaps matching TRBD2 (6 bases). CDR1 and CDR2 (germline): LGHDT, YNNKEL (reference sequence). The CDR3 sequence is 15 residues long. DNA of the CDR3: TGTGGCCGGGGTAGGAGGGTGAGCTCCTACAATGAGCAGTTCTTC. Its translation: CGRGRRVSSYNEQFF.

This chain links TRBV4-2 with TRBJ2-7; 8 bases line up with TRBD2. V was pared by 0 bases and J by 7 bases, with 8 bases of the junction left unmatched. The CDR3 runs 15 residues. CDR1 and CDR2 from the germline V gene are LGHNA and YNFKEQ. This CDR3 reads CASSQERGGIGEQYF. The CDR3 DNA sequence: TGTGCCAGCAGCCAAGAACGGGGGGGGATCGGGGAGCAGTACTTC.

The chain combines TRBV20-1 with TRBJ2-7; D is uncertain. The germline V and J ends were trimmed by 1 base and 0 bases, with 7 bases remaining between them. Germline V CDR1 and CDR2: DFQATT, SNEGSKA (reference sequence). CDR3 length: 13 residues. CDR3 in amino acids: CSARALTSYEQYF. DNA for the CDR3: TGCAGTGCTAGAGCCCTAACCTCCTACGAGCAGTACTTC.

This clonotype was detected only once. The chain carries TRBV7-9 and TRBJ1-2; D not certain. Trimming shortened V by 2 bases and J by 2 bases, and 12 bases separated the two germline ends. Germline V CDR1 and CDR2: SEHNR, FQNEAQ (reference sequence). The CDR3 has 15 amino acids. The CDR3 region has the DNA TGTGCCAGCAGCTTAATCCTTAACTGGAACTATGGCTACACCTTC. This encodes CASSLILNWNYGYTF.

The V and J genes are TRBV5-1 and TRBJ2-1; D may match TRBD1 or TRBD2 (5 bases each). Germline assignment: CDR1 SGHRS and CDR2 YFSETQ. V was trimmed by 4 bases and J by 8 bases, leaving 22 bases between them. The CDR3 is 16 amino acids. The CDR3 DNA sequence: TGCGCCAGCAGCCCCCAGGTGCGGAAGGGGCGGGATGAGCAGTTCTTC. This encodes CASSPQVRKGRDEQFF.

The CDR3 bases are TGTGCCAGCAACCCGACAGGGTCCAACTATGGCTACACCTTC. The encoded protein is CASNPTGSNYGYTF. The V and J genes are TRBV12-3 or TRBV12-4 and TRBJ1-2; 7 bases are shared with TRBD1. This CDR3 is 14 amino acids long. J lost 2 bases, V lost 7 bases, and 7 bases had no gene match.

This clonotype has a handful of counts. The chain uses TRBV4-1 and TRBJ2-7; tentatively, D is TRBD1 (5 bases). Trimming removed 4 bases at V and 5 bases at J, with 15 bases between. Germline V gives CDR1 MGHRA, CDR2 YSYEKL. The CDR3 runs to 14 residues. The DNA for the CDR3 is TGCGCCAGCAGCCCCAGCTACTCCAGGGACGAGCAGTACTTC. Translated: CASSPSYSRDEQYF.

The chain recombines TRBV27 with TRBJ2-1; D gene uncertain. V was clipped by 5 bases and J by 0 bases, with 29 bases between them. The CDR3 totals 21 residues. CDR1 MNHEY and CDR2 SMNVEV come from the germline V gene (reference sequence). The CDR3 coding sequence is TGTGCCAGCAGTCCCCGCCTCGTGGGCAGCAACCTTCTGCGCTCCTACAATGAGCAGTTCTTC. This codes for CASSPRLVGSNLLRSYNEQFF.

This clonotype came up once. V and J are TRBV9 and TRBJ1-2, with no clear D. Per the germline V gene, CDR1 is SGDLS and CDR2 is YYNGEE. CDR3 length: 15 residues. V was clipped by 0 bases and J by 6 bases, with 15 bases between them. CDR3: CASSVADTARDGYTF. DNA for the CDR3: TGTGCCAGCAGCGTAGCCGACACTGCTAGGGATGGCTACACCTTC. Full variable domain (remainder filled in from reference TRBV9 and TRBJ1-2): DSGVTQTPKHLITATGQRVTLRCSPRSGDLSVYWYQQSLDQGLQFLIQYYNGEERAKGNILERFSAQQFPDLHSELNLSSLELGDSALYFCASSVADTARDGYTFGSGTRLTVV.

The chain combines TRBV28 with TRBJ2-3, with 8 bases identical to TRBD2. The J segment lost 14 bases and the V segment lost 5 bases, leaving 21 bases of the junction unmatched. The CDR3 spans 16 residues. Germline CDR1 MDHEN, CDR2 SYDVKM. As DNA, the CDR3 is TGTGCCAGCAGTACCCCATCAGCGGGAGTTGGCAGATACGCGTATTTT. The encoded protein is CASSTPSAGVGRYAYF.

The gene calls are TRBV20-1 and TRBJ2-7, with 10 bases matching TRBD2. Germline values: CDR1 DFQATT, CDR2 SNEGSKA (reference sequence). The CDR3 spans 15 residues. The V gene end was trimmed by 5 bases and the J gene end by 4 bases; junction bases not matched to a gene: 11. CDR3 bases: TGCAGTGCTGGTGCGAGGCTAGCGGGGGTATACGAGCAGTACTTC. It translates to CSAGARLAGVYEQYF.

The chain recombines TRBV5-1 with TRBJ1-2, with TRBD1 matching 7 bases. J lost 6 bases, V lost 4 bases, and 9 bases had no gene match. Germline values: CDR1 SGHRS, CDR2 YFSETQ. This CDR3 has 14 residues. CDR3 residues: CASSPTNRGNGYTF. The CDR3 coding sequence is TGCGCCAGCAGCCCGACCAACAGGGGTAATGGCTACACCTTC.

This clonotype came up a few times. The genes are TRBV2 and TRBJ2-4; 11 bases map to TRBD2. Matching the DNA end better, TRBJ2-7 makes the J call doubtful. The CDR3 sequence is 13 residues long. CDR1 SNHLY and CDR2 FYNNEI come from the germline V gene. The CDR3 reads CATGTSGFYEQYF. CDR3 in DNA: TGTGCCACCGGGACTAGCGGATTCTACGAGCAGTACTTC.

The chain joins TRBV28 to TRBJ2-7, with 7 positions matching TRBD1. V trimming: 6 bases; J trimming: 0 bases; junction bases outside the gene matches: 8. The length of the CDR3 is 15 residues. Per the germline V gene, CDR1 is MDHEN and CDR2 is SYDVKM. In nucleotides, the CDR3 is TGTGCCAGCAGACAAAGGACAGGAGTCTCCTACGAGCAGTACTTC. This gives the protein CASRQRTGVSYEQYF.

The chain uses TRBV21-1 and TRBJ1-2; the table assigns TRBD1, which was not confirmed against the DNA. TRBV21-1 is noted as a pseudogene. This CDR3 region has 16 residues. CDR3 in amino acids: CASSITPRDPRGGYTF. For the CDR3, the DNA is TGTGCCAGCAGCATAACACCCCGAGACCCCCGGGGTGGCTACACCTTC.

V is TRBV13 and J is TRBJ2-7; TRBD1 matches at 10 bases. There are 16 residues in the CDR3. CDR1 is PRHDT and CDR2 is FYEKMQ in the germline V gene (reference sequence). The V segment lost 4 bases and the J segment 3 bases; nucleotides outside the gene matches: 9. DNA for the CDR3: TGTGCCAGCAGCTCGGGGGGACAGGGGAATTACTACGAGCAGTACTTC. Protein sequence: CASSSGGQGNYYEQYF. The variable domain in full, with the rest retrieved from reference TRBV13 and TRBJ2-7, is AAGVIQSPRHLIKEKRETATLKCYPIPRHDTVYWYQQGPGQDPQFLISFYEKMQSDKGSIPDRFSAQQFSDYHSELNMSSLELGDSALYFCASSSGGQGNYYEQYFGPGTRLTVT.

The rearrangement uses TRBV20-1 and TRBJ2-7; D is tentatively TRBD1 or TRBD2 (5 bases each). The CDR3 length is 14 residues. Germline values: CDR1 DFQATT, CDR2 SNEGSKA (reference sequence). V lost 3 bases to trimming and J lost 4 bases, with 16 bases between them. CDR3 sequence: CSARDRDRRYEQYF. The CDR3 nucleotides read TGCAGTGCTAGGGACCGGGACCGGCGTTACGAGCAGTACTTC.